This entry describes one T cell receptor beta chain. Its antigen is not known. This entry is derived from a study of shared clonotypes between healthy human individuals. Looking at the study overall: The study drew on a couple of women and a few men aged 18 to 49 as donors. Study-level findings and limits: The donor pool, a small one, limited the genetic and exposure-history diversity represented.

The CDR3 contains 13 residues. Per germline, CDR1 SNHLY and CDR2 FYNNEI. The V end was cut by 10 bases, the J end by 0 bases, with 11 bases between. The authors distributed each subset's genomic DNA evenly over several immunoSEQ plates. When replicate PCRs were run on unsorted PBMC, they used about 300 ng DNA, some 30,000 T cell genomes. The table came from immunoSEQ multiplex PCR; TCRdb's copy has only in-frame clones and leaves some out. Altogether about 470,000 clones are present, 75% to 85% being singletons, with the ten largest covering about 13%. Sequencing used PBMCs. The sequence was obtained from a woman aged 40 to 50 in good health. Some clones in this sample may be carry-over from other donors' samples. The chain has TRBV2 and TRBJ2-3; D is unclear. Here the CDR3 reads CATLPLSTDTQYF. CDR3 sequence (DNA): TGTGCCACTCTCCCGCTTAGCACAGATACGCAGTATTTT.